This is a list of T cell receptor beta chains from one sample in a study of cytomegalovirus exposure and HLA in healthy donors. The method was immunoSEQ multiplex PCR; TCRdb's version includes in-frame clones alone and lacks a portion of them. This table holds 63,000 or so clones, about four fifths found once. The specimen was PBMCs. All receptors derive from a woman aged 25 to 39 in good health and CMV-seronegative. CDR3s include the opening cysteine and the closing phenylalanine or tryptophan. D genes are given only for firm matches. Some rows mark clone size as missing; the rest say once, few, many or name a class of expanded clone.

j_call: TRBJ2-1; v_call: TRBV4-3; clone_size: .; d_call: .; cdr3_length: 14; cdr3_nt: TGCGCCAGCAGCCAAGATGTGTCTTACAATGAGCAGTTCTTC; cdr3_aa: CASSQDVSYNEQFF
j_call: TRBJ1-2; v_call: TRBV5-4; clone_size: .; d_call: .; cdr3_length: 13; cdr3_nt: TGTGCCAGCAGCTTGGGGTCTGTTGGCGGCTACACCTTC; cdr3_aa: CASSLGSVGGYTF
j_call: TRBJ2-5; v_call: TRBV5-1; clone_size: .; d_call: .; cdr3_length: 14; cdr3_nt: TGCGCCAGCAGCTTGGGGGGGGTCCAAGAGACCCAGTACTTC; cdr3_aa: CASSLGGVQETQYF
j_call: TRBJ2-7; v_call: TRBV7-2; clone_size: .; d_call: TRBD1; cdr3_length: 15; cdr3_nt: TGTGCCAGCAGCTTAGATGGGACAGGAGGATACGAGCAGTACTTC; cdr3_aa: CASSLDGTGGYEQYF
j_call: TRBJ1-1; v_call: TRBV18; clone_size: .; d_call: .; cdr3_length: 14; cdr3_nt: TGTGCCAGCTCACCACGTTCGGCAGGCGCTGAAGCTTTCTTT; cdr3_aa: CASSPRSAGAEAFF
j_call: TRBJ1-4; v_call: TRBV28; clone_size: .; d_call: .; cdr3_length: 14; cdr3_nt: TGTGCCAGCAGCCCGAGACAGGCTACGAGAAAACTGTTTTTT; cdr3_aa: CASSPRQATRKLFF
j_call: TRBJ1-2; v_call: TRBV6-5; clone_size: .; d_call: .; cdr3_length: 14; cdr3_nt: TGTGCCAGCAGTTACGCGGGAACGAACTATGGCTACACCTTC; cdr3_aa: CASSYAGTNYGYTF
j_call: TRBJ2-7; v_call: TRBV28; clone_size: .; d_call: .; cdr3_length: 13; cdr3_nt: TGTGCCAGCAGTTTCGGGGTGCCCTACGAGCAGTACTTC; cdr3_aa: CASSFGVPYEQYF
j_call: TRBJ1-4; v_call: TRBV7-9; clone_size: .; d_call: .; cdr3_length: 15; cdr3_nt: TGTGCCAGCAGCCCAACATCAGGGGAGGGTAAAAAACTGTTTTTT; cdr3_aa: CASSPTSGEGKKLFF
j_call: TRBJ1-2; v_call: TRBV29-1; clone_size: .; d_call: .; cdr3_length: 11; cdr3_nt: TGCAGCGTTACAGCTAACTATGGCTACACCTTC; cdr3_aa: CSVTANYGYTF
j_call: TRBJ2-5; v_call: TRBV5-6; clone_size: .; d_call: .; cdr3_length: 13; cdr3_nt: TGTGCCAGCAGCTTGGTCTATCAAGAGACCCAGTACTTC; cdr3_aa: CASSLVYQETQYF
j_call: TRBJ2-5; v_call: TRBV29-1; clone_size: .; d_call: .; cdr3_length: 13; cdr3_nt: TGCAGCGTTGAAGTCGGGGGAGCAGAGACCCAGTACTTC; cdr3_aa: CSVEVGGAETQYF
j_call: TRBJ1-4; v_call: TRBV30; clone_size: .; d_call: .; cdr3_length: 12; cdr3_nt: TGTGCCTGGAGAGGGGGAAATGAAAAACTGTTTTTT; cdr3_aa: CAWRGGNEKLFF
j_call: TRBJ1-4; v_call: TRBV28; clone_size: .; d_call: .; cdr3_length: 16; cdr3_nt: TGTGCCAGCAGTGACACCACCGGGACTCTTAATGAAAAACTGTTTTTT; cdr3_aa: CASSDTTGTLNEKLFF
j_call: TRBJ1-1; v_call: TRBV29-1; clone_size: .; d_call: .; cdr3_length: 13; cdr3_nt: TGCAGCGTTGAAGGACAGACGAACACTGAAGCTTTCTTT; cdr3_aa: CSVEGQTNTEAFF
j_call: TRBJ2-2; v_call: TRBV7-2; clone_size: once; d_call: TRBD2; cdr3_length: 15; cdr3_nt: TGTGCCAGCAGCTGGACTAGCGGGAACACCGGGGAGCTGTTTTTT; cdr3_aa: CASSWTSGNTGELFF
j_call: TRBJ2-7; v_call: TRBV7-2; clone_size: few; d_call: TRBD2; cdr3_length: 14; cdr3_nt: TGTGCCAGCAGCTTAGCGGGAGGGATATACGAGCAGTACTTC; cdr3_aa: CASSLAGGIYEQYF